What follows describes a single TCR beta chain. What it binds is not known. CDR3 length: 16 residues. Germline CDR1 is SGHRS and CDR2 is YFSETQ. The ends lost 1 base at V and 10 bases at J; junction bases unmatched: 7. This sample was taken from a study of graft-versus-host responses after intestinal transplantation. General study findings and limits: Allograft clonal ratios (graft-versus-host to host-versus-graft) were high in patients who had graft-donor T cell macrochimerism. Levels of circulating GvH clones at their peak were associated with early post-transplant HvG declines.

Assay used: immunoSEQ multiplex PCR; TCRdb lists only in-frame clones, some missing. This sample has 90,000 to 100,000 clones, with more than 75% found just once. The receptor comes from a human patient who received an intestinal transplant, so some T cells may come from the graft donor. The chain is built from TRBV5-1 and TRBJ1-6; 11 bases fit TRBD1. The sample in question was PBMCs, obtained 255 days after intestinal transplant. CDR3 nucleotides: TGCGCCAGCAGCTTGCAAGGGACAGGGGGGAAGTCACCCCTCCACTTT. Translating gives CASSLQGTGGKSPLHF.